The 18 T cell receptor beta chains presented below share a single source sample, sequenced in a study of blood T cells in healthy people across ages. Using a J-beta primer mix together with a sample-barcoded 5' primer, a second PCR was run for roughly 7 to 12 cycles. A single record per CDR3 protein comes from TCRdb applying MiXCR to the 5' RACE reads. The sample lists fewer than 600,000 distinct CDR3 sequences, about 26% seen once, with over 3.5% in the top ten. This sample was shared with a second study, whose subject was T cells of mothers and their children.

The sequencing sample was made of blood. These TCRs come from a boy aged 2 to 9 in good health.

The V call is TRBV20-1, the J call TRBJ1-1; D gene ambiguous. The ends were cut back, 4 bases at V and 0 bases at J, with 9 bases in the middle. The CDR3 sequence is 13 residues long. Germline CDR1 reads DFQATT; CDR2 reads SNEGSKA (reference sequence). Written as DNA, the CDR3 is TGCAGTGCTATGGGTTTGGTGAACACTGAAGCTTTCTTT. Its translation is CSAMGLVNTEAFF.

This rearrangement joins TRBV29-1 to TRBJ2-1, with TRBD1 as a possible D gene (6 bases). CDR3 length: 13 residues. Per germline, CDR1 SQVTM and CDR2 ANQGSEA. Trimming left V 3 bases short and J 4 bases short, with 10 bases between. CDR3 sequence: CSVERQAYNEQFF. The CDR3, as DNA: TGCAGCGTTGAGAGACAGGCATACAATGAGCAGTTCTTC.

Here the CDR3 reads CASSEALRVEKLFF. DNA for the CDR3: TGTGCCAGCAGTGAAGCGCTGAGGGTGGAAAAACTGTTTTTT. The chain couples TRBV2 to TRBJ1-4; no firm D call. V was pared by 0 bases and J by 8 bases, with 10 bases between. The CDR3 consists of 14 residues. Looked up from germline, CDR1 is SNHLY and CDR2 is FYNNEI.

V usage is TRBV20-1 and J usage is TRBJ2-1, with 7 bases aligning to TRBD2. Germline V CDR1 and CDR2: DFQATT, SNEGSKA (reference sequence). With V trimmed by 1 base and J by 4 bases, 4 bases remained unmatched. The CDR3 extends over 14 amino acids. CDR3 coding DNA: TGCAGTGCTAGAGTGATGGGGGGGTACAATGAGCAGTTCTTC. Translation gives CSARVMGGYNEQFF.

The chain joins TRBV20-1 to TRBJ2-7, with 8 bases lining up with TRBD2. V lost 3 bases and J lost 4; bases outside the gene matches: 8. Germline CDR1 DFQATT, CDR2 SNEGSKA (reference sequence). The length of the CDR3 is 14 residues. The CDR3: CSASLRAGEYEQYF. In nucleotides, the CDR3 is TGCAGTGCTAGCCTCCGAGCGGGGGAATACGAGCAGTACTTC.

This clonotype appeared once. V and J are TRBV6-2 or TRBV6-3 and TRBJ2-7; 8 nucleotides match TRBD2. The end of the DNA fits TRBJ2-1 better, so the J call may be wrong. Germline CDR1 is MNHEY and CDR2 is SVGEGT. This CDR3 comprises 14 residues. CDR3 loop: CASTKGGGRSEQFF. The CDR3 bases are TGTGCCAGCACCAAGGGGGGCGGGAGGAGTGAGCAGTTCTTC.

This chain's CDR3 is CASSGRGHSEKLFF. The CDR3 DNA is TGTGCCAGCAGCGGCAGGGGGCATAGTGAAAAACTGTTTTTT. The chain links TRBV7-9 to TRBJ1-4; TRBD1 agrees at 8 bases. The CDR3 has 14 residues. The germline CDR1 and CDR2 sequences are SEHNR and FQNEAQ (reference sequence). V dropped 5 bases and J dropped 7; count of bases not matched to a gene: 6.

The CDR3 sequence: CTSSPLRRKDGYTF. The CDR3 nucleotides read TGCACCAGCAGCCCTCTTAGGAGGAAGGATGGCTACACCTTC. The chain carries TRBV1 and TRBJ1-2. TRBV1 is given as a pseudogene. The CDR3 covers 14 residues.

Written as DNA, the CDR3 is TGCAGTGCGCAGACAGGGTCGCTCGCCGGGGAGCTGTTTTTT. Translation: CSAQTGSLAGELFF. The J gene is TRBJ2-2, the V gene TRBV20-1, with 7 bases aligning to TRBD1. Trimming took 6 bases from V and 6 from J; bases not matched to a gene: 10. Per the germline V gene, CDR1 is DFQATT and CDR2 is SNEGSKA (reference sequence). CDR3 length equals 14 residues.

Here the CDR3 reads CASNRQGSSYEQYF. As DNA, the CDR3 is TGTGCCAGCAACCGACAGGGGAGTTCCTACGAGCAGTACTTC. The rearrangement links TRBV13 to TRBJ2-7; 8 bases line up with TRBD1. The germline CDR1 and CDR2 sequences are PRHDT and FYEKMQ (reference sequence). This CDR3 spans 14 amino acids. The J segment lost 1 base and the V segment lost 7 bases, leaving 6 bases of the junction unmatched.

J is TRBJ2-5 and V is TRBV19, with 9 bases aligning to TRBD2. V lost 5 bases, J lost 5 bases, and 6 bases stayed unmatched. Germline CDR1 is LNHDA and CDR2 is SQIVND (reference sequence). The CDR3 extends over 14 amino acids. CDR3 sequence reads: CASSYGLASETQYF. In DNA, the CDR3 is TGTGCCAGTAGTTACGGACTAGCGAGTGAGACCCAGTACTTC.

This chain links TRBV20-1 with TRBJ1-1; 8 nucleotides match TRBD1. J gave up 5 bases and V 1 base, and 6 bases lay outside the gene matches. The length of the CDR3 is 14 residues. Germline V gives CDR1 DFQATT, CDR2 SNEGSKA (reference sequence). In DNA, the CDR3 is TGCAGTGCTAGAGGGGAGGACAGGGTAACTGAAGCTTTCTTT. Translating it yields CSARGEDRVTEAFF.

There are a few counts of this clonotype. The chain is built from TRBV12-3 or TRBV12-4 and TRBJ1-2; tentative D call: TRBD1 (6 bases). The germline V and J ends were trimmed by 3 bases and 5 bases, with 10 bases remaining between them. This CDR3 has 13 residues. The CDR3 loop is CASSLGTRYGYTF. The CDR3 DNA reads TGTGCCAGCAGTTTGGGGACACGGTATGGCTACACCTTC.

This clonotype was counted a few times. Germline and junction disagree at one end, which may indicate a read error. CDR3 bases: TGTGCCAGCAGTTATAAACAGGGAGGGCCTGACGCTTTCTTT. Its protein product is CASSYKQGGPDAFF. The chain has TRBV27 and TRBJ1-1, with a possible D match to TRBD1 (6 bases). In germline, CDR1 is MNHEY, CDR2 SMNVEV (reference sequence). This CDR3 comprises 14 residues.

Only a few counts were recorded for this clonotype. This chain uses TRBV7-2 with TRBJ2-7, with TRBD1 identical over 8 bases. Germline CDR1 SGHTA, CDR2 FQGNSA. The CDR3 has 16 amino acids. The J segment lost 7 bases and the V segment lost 5 bases, leaving 16 bases of the junction unmatched. The CDR3 here is CASSPDPVTGVKEQYF. DNA of the CDR3: TGTGCCAGCAGCCCAGACCCAGTGACAGGGGTGAAAGAGCAGTACTTC.

The rearrangement links TRBV5-1 to TRBJ1-1; 7 bases align to TRBD1. This CDR3 spans 14 amino acids. CDR1 is SGHRS, CDR2 YFSETQ, per germline. The V gene end was trimmed by 0 bases and the J gene end by 7 bases; junction bases not matched to a gene: 6. The CDR3 sequence: CASSLVDRASEAFF. In DNA, the CDR3 is TGCGCCAGCAGCTTGGTCGACAGGGCAAGTGAAGCTTTCTTT.

V gene TRBV4-3 combines with J gene TRBJ2-3; 11 positions match TRBD2. CDR1 is LGHNA and CDR2 is YSLEER in the germline V gene. CDR3 length: 18 amino acids. The V and J ends lost 0 bases and 4 bases, in that order; junction bases with no gene match: 9. The CDR3 loop reads CASSQDPPTSGRADTQYF. Written as DNA, the CDR3 is TGCGCCAGCAGCCAAGACCCACCCACTAGCGGGAGAGCAGATACGCAGTATTTT.

This clonotype was seen only a few times. This chain links TRBV7-9 with TRBJ2-3, with D maybe TRBD2 (5 bases). The CDR3 is 14 residues long. Germline CDR1 SEHNR, CDR2 FQNEAQ (reference sequence). Trimming removed 6 bases from V and 1 base from J, with 11 bases in between. This CDR3 is CASRARTGTDTQYF. DNA of the CDR3: TGTGCCAGCAGAGCACGGACTGGCACAGATACGCAGTATTTT.